The 4 T cell receptor beta chains reported below all come from one sample, sequenced in a study of Ad26.COV2.S vaccination and SARS-CoV-2 variants. Data came from immunoSEQ multiplex PCR; TCRdb stores just in-frame clones and leaves some out. The sample comprises about 410,000 clones, about nine tenths of which are singletons, and 3.5% rests with the top ten. This sample's treatment: 15 to 20 received Ad26.COV2.S at low or high dose, single or two shots; several received placebo; per-sample allocation not given. After the first vaccine or placebo injection, samples were drawn on day 63. The sample consisted of peripheral blood, taken in a trial of Ad26.COV2.S vaccine versus placebo. All receptors come from a person aged 18-60 years who received the Ad26.COV2.S COVID-19 vaccine or a placebo.

This chain uses TRBV4-2 with TRBJ2-2, with D possibly TRBD2 on 6 matching bases. CDR1 LGHNA and CDR2 YNFKEQ come from the germline V gene. Deletions cut 2 bases from V and 3 bases from J, with 10 bases between. The CDR3 runs to 15 residues. DNA for the CDR3: TGTGCCAGCAGCCAAAAATGGGAGGACACCGGGGAGCTGTTTTTT. Its translation: CASSQKWEDTGELFF.

The chain employs TRBV10-3 and TRBJ1-3; TRBD1 aligns across 7 bases. With V trimmed by 4 bases and J by 0 bases, 6 bases remained unmatched. The CDR3 loop spans 16 amino acids. Germline V gives CDR1 ENHRY, CDR2 SYGVKD. CDR3 protein: CAISGEGASSGNTIYF. In DNA, the CDR3 is TGTGCCATCAGTGGGGAGGGGGCCAGCTCTGGAAACACCATATATTTT.

The chain employs TRBV2 and TRBJ1-2; D gene unclear. CDR1 and CDR2 (germline): SNHLY, FYNNEI. The CDR3 runs 13 residues. Trimming cost V 0 bases and J 3 bases, with 5 bases left between them. The CDR3 DNA reads TGTGCCAGCAGTGAAGCAGGATACTATGGCTACACCTTC. Protein: CASSEAGYYGYTF.

The V and J genes are TRBV5-4 and TRBJ1-1; tentatively, D is TRBD1 (5 bases). CDR1 and CDR2 (germline): SGHNT, YYREEE (reference sequence). This CDR3 comprises 17 residues. V lost 0 bases to trimming and J lost 2 bases, with 17 bases between them. CDR3 bases: TGTGCCAGCAGCTTGGGGTACCAGGGCTCGGATAACACTGAAGCTTTCTTT. Protein: CASSLGYQGSDNTEAFF.